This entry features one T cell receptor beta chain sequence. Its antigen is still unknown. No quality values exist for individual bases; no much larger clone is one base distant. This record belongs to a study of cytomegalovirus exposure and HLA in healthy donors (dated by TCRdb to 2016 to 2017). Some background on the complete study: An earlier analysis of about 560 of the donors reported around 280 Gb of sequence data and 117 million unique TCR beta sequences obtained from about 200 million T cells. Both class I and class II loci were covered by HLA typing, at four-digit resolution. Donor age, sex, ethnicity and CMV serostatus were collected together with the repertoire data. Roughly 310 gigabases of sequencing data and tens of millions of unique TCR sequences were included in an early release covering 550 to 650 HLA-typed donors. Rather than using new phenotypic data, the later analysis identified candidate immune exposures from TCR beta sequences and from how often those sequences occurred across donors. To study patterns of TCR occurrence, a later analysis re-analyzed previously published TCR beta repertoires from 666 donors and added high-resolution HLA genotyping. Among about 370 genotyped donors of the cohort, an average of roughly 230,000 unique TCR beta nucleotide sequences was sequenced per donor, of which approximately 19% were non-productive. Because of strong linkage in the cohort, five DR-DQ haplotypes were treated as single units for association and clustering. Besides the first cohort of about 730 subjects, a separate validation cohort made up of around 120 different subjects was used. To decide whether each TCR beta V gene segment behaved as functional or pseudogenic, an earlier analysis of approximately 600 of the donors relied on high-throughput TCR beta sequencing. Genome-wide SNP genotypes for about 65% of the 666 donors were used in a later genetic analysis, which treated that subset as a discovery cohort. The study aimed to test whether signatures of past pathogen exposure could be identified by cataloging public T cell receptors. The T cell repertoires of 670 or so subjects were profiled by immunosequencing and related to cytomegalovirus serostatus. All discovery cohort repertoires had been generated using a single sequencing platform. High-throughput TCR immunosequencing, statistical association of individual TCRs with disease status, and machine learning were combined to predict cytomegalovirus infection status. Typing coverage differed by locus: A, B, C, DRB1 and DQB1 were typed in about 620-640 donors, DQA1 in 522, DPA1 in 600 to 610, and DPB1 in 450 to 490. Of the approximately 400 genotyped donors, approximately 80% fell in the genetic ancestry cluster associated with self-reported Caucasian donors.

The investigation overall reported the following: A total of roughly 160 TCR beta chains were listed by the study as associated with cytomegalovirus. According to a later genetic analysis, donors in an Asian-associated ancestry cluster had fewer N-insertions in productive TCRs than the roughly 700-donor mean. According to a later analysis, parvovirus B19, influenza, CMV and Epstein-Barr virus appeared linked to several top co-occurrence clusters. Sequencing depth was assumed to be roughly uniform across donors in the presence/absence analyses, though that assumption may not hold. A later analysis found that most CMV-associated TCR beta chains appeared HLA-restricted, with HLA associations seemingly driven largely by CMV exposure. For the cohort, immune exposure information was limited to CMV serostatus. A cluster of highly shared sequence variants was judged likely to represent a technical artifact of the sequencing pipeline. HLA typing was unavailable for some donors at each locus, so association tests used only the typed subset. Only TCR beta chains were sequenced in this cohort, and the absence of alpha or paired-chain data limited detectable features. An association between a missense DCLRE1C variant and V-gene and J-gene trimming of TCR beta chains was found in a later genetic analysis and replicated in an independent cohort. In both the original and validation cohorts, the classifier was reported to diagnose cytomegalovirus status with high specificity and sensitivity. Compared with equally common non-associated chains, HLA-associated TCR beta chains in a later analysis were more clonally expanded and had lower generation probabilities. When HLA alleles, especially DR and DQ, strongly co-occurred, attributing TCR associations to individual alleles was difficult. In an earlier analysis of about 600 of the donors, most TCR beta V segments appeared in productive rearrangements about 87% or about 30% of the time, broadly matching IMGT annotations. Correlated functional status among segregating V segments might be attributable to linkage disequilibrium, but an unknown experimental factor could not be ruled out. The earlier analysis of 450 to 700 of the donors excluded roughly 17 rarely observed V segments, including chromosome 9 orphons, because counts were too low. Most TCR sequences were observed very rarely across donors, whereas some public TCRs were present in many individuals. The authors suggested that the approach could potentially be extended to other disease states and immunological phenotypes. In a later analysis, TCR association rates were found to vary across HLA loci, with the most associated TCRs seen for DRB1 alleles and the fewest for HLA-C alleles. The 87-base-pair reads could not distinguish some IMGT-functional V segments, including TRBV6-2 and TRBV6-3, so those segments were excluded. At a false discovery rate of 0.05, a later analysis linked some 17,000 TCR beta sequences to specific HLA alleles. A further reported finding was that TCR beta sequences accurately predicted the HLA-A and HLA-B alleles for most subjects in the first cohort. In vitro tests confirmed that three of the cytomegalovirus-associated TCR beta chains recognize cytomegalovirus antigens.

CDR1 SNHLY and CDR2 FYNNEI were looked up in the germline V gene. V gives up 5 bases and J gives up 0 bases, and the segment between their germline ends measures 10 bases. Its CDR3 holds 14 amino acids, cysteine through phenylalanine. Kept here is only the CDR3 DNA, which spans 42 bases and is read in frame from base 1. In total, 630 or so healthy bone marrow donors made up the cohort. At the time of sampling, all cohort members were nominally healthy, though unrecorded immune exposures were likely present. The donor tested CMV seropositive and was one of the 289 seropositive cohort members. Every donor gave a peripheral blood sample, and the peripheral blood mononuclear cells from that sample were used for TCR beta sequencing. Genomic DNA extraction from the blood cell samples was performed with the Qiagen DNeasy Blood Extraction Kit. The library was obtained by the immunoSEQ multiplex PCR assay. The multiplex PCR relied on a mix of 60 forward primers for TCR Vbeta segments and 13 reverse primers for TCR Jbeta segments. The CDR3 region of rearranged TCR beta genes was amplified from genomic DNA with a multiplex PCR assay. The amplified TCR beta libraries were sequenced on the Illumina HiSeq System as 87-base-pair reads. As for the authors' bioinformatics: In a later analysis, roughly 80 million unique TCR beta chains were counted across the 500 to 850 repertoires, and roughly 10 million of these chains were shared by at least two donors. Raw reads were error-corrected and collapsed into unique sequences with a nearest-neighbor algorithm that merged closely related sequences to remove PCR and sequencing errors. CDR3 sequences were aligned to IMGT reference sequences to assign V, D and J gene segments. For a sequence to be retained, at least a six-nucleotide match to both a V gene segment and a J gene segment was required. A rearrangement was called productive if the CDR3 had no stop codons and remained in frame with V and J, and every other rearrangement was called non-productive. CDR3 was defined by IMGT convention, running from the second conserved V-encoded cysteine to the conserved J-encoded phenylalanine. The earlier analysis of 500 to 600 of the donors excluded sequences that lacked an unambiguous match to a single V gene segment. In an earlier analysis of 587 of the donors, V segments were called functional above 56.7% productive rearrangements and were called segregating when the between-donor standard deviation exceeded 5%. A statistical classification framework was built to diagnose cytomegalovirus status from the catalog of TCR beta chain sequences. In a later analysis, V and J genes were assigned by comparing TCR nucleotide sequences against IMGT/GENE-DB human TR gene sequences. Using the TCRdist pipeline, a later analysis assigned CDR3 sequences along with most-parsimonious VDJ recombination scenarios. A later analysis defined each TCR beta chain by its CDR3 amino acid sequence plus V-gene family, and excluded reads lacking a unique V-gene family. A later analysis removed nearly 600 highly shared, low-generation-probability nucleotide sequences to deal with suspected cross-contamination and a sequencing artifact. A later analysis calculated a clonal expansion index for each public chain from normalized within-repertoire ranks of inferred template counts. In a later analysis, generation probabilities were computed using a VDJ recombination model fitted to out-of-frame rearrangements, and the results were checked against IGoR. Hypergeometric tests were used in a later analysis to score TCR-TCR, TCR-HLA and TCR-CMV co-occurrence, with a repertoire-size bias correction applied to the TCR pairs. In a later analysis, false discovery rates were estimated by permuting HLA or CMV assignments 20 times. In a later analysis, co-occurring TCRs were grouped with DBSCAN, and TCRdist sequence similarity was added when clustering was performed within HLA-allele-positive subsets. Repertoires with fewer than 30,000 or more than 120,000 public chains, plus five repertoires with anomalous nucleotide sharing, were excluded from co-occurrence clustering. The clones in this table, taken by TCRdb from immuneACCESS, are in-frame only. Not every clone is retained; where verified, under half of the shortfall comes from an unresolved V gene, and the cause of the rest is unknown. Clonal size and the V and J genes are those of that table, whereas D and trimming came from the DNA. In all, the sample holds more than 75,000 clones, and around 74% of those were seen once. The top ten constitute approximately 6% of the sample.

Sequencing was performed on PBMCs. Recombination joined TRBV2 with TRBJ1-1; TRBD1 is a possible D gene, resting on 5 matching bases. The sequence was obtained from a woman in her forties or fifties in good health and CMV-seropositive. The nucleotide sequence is TGTGCCAGCAGTTGGGACTTCATGAACACTGAAGCTTTCTTT. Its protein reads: CASSWDFMNTEAFF. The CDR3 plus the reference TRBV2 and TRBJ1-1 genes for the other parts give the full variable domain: EPEVTQTPSHQVTQMGQEVILRCVPISNHLYFYWYRQILGQKVEFLVSFYNNEISEKSEIFDDQFSVERPDGSNFTLKIRSTKLEDSAMYFCASSWDFMNTEAFFGQGTRLTVV.